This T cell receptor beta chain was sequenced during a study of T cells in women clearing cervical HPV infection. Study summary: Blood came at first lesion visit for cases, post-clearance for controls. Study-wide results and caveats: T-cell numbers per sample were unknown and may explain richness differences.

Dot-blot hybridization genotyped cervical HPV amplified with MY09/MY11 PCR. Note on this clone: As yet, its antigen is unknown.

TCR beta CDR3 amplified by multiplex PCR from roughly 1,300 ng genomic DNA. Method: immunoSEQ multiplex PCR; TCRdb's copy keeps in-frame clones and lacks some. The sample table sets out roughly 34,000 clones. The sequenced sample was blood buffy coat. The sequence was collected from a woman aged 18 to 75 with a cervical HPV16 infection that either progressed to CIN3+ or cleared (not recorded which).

The DNA read from the CDR3 is TGCAGCGTTGGGACAGGGAATCAGCCC. Translated: CSVGTGNQP. From start to end, the CDR3 is CSVGTGNQPQHF. The chain has TRBV29-1 and TRBJ1-5, with TRBD1 matching over 8 bases. With the read ending 3 residues before the CDR3 end, the germline J gene is used to fill in that end. Trimming at V came to 4 bases and at J to 4 bases, leaving 0 bases not matched to a gene. The germline V gene encodes CDR1 SQVTM and CDR2 ANQGSEA. CDR3 size: 12 residues. Based on the CDR3 plus reference TRBV29-1 and TRBJ1-5, the full variable domain is SAVISQKPSRDICQRGTSLTIQCQVDSQVTMMFWYRQQPGQSLTLIATANQGSEATYESGFVIDKFPISRPNLTFSTLTVSNMSPEDSSIYLCSVGTGNQPQHFGDGTRLSIL.